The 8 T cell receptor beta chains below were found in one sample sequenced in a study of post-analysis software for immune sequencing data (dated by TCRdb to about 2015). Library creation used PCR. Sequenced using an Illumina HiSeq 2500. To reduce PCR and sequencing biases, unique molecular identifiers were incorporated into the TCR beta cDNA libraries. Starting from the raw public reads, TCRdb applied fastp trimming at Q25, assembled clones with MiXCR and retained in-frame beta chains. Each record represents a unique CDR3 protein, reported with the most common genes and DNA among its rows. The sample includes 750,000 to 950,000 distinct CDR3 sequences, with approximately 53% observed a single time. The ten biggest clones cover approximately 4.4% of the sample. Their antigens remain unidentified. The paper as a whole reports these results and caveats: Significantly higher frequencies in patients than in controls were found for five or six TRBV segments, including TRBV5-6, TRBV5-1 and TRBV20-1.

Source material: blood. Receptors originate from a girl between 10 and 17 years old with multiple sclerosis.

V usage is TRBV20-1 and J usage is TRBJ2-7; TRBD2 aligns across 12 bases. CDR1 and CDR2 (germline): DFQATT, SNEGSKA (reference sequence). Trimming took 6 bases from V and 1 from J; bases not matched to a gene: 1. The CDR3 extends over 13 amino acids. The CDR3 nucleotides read TGCAGTGCGGGACTAGCGGGTTCCTACGAGCAGTACTTC. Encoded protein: CSAGLAGSYEQYF.

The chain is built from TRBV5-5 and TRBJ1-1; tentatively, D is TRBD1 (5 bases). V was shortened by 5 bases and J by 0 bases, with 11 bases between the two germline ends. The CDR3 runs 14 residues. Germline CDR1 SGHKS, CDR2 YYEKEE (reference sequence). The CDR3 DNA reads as TGTGCCAGCAGGCAGACAGCCGTGAACACTGAAGCTTTCTTT. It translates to CASRQTAVNTEAFF.

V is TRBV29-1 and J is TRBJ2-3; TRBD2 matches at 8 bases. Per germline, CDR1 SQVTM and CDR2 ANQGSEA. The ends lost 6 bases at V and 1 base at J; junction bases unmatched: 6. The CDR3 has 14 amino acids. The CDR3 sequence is CSVGGGTRTDTQYF. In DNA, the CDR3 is TGCAGCGTCGGCGGGGGGACCCGCACAGATACGCAGTATTTT.

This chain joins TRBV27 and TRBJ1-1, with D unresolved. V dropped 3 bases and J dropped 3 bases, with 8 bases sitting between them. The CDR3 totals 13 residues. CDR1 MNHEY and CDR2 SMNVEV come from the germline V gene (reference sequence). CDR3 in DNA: TGTGCCAGCAGTTTTGGTAGGGACACTGAAGCTTTCTTT. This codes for CASSFGRDTEAFF.

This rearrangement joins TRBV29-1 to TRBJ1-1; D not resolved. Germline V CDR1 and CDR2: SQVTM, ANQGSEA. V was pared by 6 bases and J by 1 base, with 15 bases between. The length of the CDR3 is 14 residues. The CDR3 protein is CSVRRPPGNTEAFF. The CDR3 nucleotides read TGCAGCGTGAGAAGACCACCGGGGAACACTGAAGCTTTCTTT.

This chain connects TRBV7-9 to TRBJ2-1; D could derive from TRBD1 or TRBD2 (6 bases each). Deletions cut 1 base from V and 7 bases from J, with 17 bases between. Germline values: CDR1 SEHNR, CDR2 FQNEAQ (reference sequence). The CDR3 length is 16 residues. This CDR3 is CASSLVGGGLWNEQFF. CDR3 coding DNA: TGTGCCAGCAGCTTAGTGGGGGGCGGGTTGTGGAATGAGCAGTTCTTC. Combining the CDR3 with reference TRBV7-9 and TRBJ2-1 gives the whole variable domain DTGVSQNPRHKITKRGQNVTFRCDPISEHNRLYWYRQTLGQGPEFLTYFQNEAQLEKSRLLSDRFSAERPKGSFSTLEIQRTEQGDSAMYLCASSLVGGGLWNEQFFGPGTRLTVL.

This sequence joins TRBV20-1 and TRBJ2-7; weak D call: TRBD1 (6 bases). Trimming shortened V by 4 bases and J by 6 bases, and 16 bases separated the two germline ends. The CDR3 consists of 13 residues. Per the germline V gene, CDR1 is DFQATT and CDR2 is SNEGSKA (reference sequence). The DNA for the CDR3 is TGCAGTGCTACCGGGACATACACCCGCGAGCAGTACTTC. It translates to CSATGTYTREQYF.

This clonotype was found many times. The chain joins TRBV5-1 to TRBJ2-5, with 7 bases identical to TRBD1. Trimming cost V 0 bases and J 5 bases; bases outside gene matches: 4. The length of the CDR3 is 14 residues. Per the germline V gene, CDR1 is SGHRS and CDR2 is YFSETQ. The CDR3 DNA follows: TGCGCCAGCAGCTTGGATAGGGGGCTGGAGACCCAGTACTTC. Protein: CASSLDRGLETQYF.